This TCR beta chain was recovered during a study of somatic mutations in cytotoxic T cells in rheumatoid arthritis. At the level of the study: Certain V beta antibody-stained T-cell populations, V beta1+ cells sequenced for TCRB among them, were flow-sorted to nearly 100% purity.

Source study methods: Matches to published virus-specific TCRB sequences were rare among patient CD8+ clones larger than 1%. Using immunoSEQ multiplex PCR, the repertoire was profiled, and TCRdb retains in-frame clones only, with some absent. That table furnishes V, J and clone size, whereas the DNA furnished D and trimming. This table has about 3,800 clones, approximately 81% appearing once. After CD4+ and CD8+ cells were isolated by positive magnetic bead selection, their purity was checked by flow cytometry. The CDR3 covers 12 residues. Trimming pared 11 bases from V and 0 bases from J, leaving 10 bases between. Germline CDR1 SEHNR, CDR2 FQNEAQ (reference sequence). Study observations and caveats: The slight TRBV07 underrepresentation in rheumatoid arthritis patients received no adjustment for multiple comparisons.

With regard to this clone: Its antigen is not identified.

The sample comprised CD8+ T cells sorted from blood. The sequence was collected from an adult with rheumatoid arthritis. This chain joins TRBV7-9 and TRBJ1-1; perhaps TRBD1 as D (5 bases). CDR3 DNA sequence: TGTGCCGGGGCAGGGTTGAACACTGAAGCTTTCTTT. Translation gives CAGAGLNTEAFF.